This T cell receptor (beta chain) is from a study of T cell changes during pregnancy in multiple sclerosis. Libraries were prepared by immunoSEQ multiplex PCR; TCRdb keeps only in-frame clonotypes and omits some of them. The sample records 90,000 to 100,000 clones, roughly 94% being singletons. The CDR3 has 16 amino acids. Germline values: CDR1 SGDLS, CDR2 YYNGEE. A note on this clone: At one end the junction does not follow the germline gene, possibly because of a read error.

The sequencing used peripheral blood, collected after pregnancy. This sequence joins TRBV9 and TRBJ1-1; D gene ambiguous. This receptor was identified in a female donor in good health, enrolled as a control in a pregnancy study. The CDR3 region is CASSVDSDWENSEAFF. CDR3 coding DNA: TGTGCCAGCAGCGTAGACTCCGATTGGGAGAACAGTGAAGCTTTCTTT.